The sequence of this T cell receptor beta chain was determined in a study of blood T cell repertoires in COVID-19. V was pared by 2 bases and J by 7 bases, with 8 bases of the junction left unmatched. Germline V gene lookup returns CDR1 SGHTA and CDR2 FQGNSA. The CDR3 consists of 15 residues. In the authors' workflow: The assay estimated nucleated cells by amplifying reference gene primers. Generated by immunoSEQ multiplex PCR, the TCRdb table keeps only in-frame clones and is missing some. That table supplies the V and J calls and clone size; D and trimming were determined from the DNA. Here the sample spans some 130,000 clones, approximately 84% being singletons.

The origin of this receptor is a man in his 70s with acute or convalescent COVID-19. The chain has TRBV7-2 and TRBJ2-4, with 7 bases that match TRBD2. What was sequenced was peripheral blood. The chain's CDR3 is CASSLKVLGGNIQYF. Written as DNA, the CDR3 is TGTGCCAGCAGCTTAAAGGTTCTGGGGGGGAACATTCAGTACTTC.